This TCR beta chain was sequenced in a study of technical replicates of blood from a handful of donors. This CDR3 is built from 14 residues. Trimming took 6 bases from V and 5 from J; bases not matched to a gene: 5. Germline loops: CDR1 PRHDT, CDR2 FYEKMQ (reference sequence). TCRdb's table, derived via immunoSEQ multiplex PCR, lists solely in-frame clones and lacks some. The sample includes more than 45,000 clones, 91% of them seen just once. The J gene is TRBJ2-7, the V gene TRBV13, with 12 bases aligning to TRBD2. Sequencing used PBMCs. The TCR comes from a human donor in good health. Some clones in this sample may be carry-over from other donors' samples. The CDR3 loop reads CASSPGLAGNEQYF. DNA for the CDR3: TGTGCCAGCAGTCCCGGACTAGCGGGGAACGAGCAGTACTTC.